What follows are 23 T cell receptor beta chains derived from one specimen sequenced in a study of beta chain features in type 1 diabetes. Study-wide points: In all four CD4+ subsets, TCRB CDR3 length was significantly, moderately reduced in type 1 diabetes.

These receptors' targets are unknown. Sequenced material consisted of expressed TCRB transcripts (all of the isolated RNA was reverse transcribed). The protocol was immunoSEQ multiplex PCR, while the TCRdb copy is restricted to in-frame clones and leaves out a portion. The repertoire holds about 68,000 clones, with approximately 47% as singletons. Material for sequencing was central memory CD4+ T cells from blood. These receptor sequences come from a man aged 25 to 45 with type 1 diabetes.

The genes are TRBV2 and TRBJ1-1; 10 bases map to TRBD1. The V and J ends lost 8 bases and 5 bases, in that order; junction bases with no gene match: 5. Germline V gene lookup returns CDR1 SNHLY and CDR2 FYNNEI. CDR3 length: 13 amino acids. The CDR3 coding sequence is TGTGCCAGCCCCCCGGGACAGGGGACTGAAGCTTTCTTT. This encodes CASPPGQGTEAFF.

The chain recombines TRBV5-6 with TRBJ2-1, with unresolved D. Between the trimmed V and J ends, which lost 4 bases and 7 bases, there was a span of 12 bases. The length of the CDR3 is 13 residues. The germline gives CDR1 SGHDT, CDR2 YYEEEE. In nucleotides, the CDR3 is TGTGCCAGCAGCGTGGACCCACAAAATGAGCAGTTCTTC. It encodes CASSVDPQNEQFF.

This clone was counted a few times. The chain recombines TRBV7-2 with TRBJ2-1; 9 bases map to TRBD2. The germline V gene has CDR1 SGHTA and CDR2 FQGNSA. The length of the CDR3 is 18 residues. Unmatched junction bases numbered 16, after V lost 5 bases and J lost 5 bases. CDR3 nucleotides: TGTGCCAGCAGCCTCCGGTGGTTCGGCGGGAGGGATAACAATGAGCAGTTCTTC. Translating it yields CASSLRWFGGRDNNEQFF.

Written as DNA, the CDR3 is TGTGCCAGCAGCTTAATCGGGAACACTGAAGCTTTCTTT. It encodes CASSLIGNTEAFF. The chain is built from TRBV7-9 and TRBJ1-1, with D unclear. Trimming took 2 bases from V and 1 from J, leaving 5 bases between them. Germline V lookup: CDR1 SEHNR, CDR2 FQNEAQ (reference sequence). The CDR3 totals 13 residues.

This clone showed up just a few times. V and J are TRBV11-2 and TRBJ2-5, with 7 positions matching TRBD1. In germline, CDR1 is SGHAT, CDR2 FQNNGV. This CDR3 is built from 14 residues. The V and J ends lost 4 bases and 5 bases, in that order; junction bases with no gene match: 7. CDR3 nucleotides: TGTGCCAGCAGCTATATACAGGGGACGGAGACCCAGTACTTC. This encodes CASSYIQGTETQYF.

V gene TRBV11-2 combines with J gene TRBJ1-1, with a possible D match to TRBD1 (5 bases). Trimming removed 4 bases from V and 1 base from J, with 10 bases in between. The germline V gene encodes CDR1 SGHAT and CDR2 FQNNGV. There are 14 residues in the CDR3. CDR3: CASSSGVSNTEAFF. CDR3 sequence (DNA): TGTGCCAGCAGCTCGGGGGTTTCGAACACTGAAGCTTTCTTT. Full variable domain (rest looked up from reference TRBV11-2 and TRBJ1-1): EAGVAQSPRYKIIEKRQSVAFWCNPISGHATLYWYQQILGQGPKLLIQFQNNGVVDDSQLPKDRFSAERLKGVDSTLKIQPAKLEDSAVYLCASSSGVSNTEAFFGQGTRLTVV.

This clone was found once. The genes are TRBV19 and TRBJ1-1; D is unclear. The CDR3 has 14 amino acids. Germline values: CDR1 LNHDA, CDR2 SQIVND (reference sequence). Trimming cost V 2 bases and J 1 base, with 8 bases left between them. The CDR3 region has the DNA TGTGCCAGTAGTATACAAGGAGGGAACACTGAAGCTTTCTTT. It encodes CASSIQGGNTEAFF.

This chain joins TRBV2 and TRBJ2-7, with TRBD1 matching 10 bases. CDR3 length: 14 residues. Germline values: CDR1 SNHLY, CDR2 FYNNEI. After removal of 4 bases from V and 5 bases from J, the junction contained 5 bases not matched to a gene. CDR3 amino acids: CASSAPTGGHEQYF. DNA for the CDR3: TGTGCCAGCAGTGCACCGACAGGGGGCCACGAGCAGTACTTC.

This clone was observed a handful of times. As DNA, the CDR3 is TGCAGCGTCGTATCTAGCGCCTACGAGCAGTACTTC. This codes for CSVVSSAYEQYF. The rearrangement joins TRBV29-1 to TRBJ2-7; D is possibly TRBD2 (6 bases). The V end lost 6 bases, the J end lost 2 bases, and 11 bases lay between the germline ends. The CDR3 has 12 amino acids. Per germline, CDR1 SQVTM and CDR2 ANQGSEA.

In nucleotides, the CDR3 is TGTGCCAGCTCACCAACGGGGGGAGCGAGTCAGCCCCAGCATTTT. Its translation: CASSPTGGASQPQHF. The V call is TRBV18, the J call TRBJ1-5, with D perhaps matching TRBD1 (5 bases). The CDR3 is 15 amino acids. Trimming took off 2 bases at V and 6 bases at J, with 14 bases between the two ends. Per germline, CDR1 KGHSH and CDR2 LQKENI.

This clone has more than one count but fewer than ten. CDR3 sequence: CAISETSGRVDTQYF. CDR3 DNA: TGTGCCATCAGCGAAACTAGCGGGAGGGTAGATACGCAGTATTTT. This chain joins TRBV10-3 and TRBJ2-3; 13 bases line up with TRBD2. The CDR3 has 15 amino acids. Germline CDR1 ENHRY, CDR2 SYGVKD. J was trimmed by 5 bases and V by 6 bases; bases with no gene match: 5.

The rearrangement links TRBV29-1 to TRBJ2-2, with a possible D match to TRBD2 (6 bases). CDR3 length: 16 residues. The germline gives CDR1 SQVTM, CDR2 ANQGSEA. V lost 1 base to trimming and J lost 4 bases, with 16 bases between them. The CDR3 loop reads CSVEVGGRAGTGELFF. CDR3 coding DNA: TGCAGCGTTGAAGTGGGGGGACGGGCGGGCACCGGGGAGCTGTTTTTT.

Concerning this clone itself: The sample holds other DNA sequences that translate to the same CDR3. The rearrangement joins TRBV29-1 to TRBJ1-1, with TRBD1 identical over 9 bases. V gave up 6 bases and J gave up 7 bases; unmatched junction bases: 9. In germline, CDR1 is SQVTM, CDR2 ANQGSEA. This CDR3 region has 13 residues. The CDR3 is CSVRPQGAYEAFF. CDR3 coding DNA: TGCAGCGTCAGGCCACAGGGGGCCTATGAAGCTTTCTTT. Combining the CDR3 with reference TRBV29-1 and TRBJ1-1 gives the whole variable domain SAVISQKPSRDICQRGTSLTIQCQVDSQVTMMFWYRQQPGQSLTLIATANQGSEATYESGFVIDKFPISRPNLTFSTLTVSNMSPEDSSIYLCSVRPQGAYEAFFGQGTRLTVV.

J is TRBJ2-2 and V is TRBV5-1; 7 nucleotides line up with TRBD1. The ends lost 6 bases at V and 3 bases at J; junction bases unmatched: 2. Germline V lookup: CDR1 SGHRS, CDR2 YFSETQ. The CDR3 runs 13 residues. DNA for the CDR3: TGCGCCAGCAACACAGGGGACACCGGGGAGCTGTTTTTT. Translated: CASNTGDTGELFF.

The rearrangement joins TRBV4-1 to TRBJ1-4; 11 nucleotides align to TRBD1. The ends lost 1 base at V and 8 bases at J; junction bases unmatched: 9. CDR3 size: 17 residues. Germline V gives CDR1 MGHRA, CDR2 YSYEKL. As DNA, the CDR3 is TGCGCCAGCAGCCAAGGTCCGGACAGGGGGCCGGGGGAAAAACTGTTTTTT. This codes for CASSQGPDRGPGEKLFF.

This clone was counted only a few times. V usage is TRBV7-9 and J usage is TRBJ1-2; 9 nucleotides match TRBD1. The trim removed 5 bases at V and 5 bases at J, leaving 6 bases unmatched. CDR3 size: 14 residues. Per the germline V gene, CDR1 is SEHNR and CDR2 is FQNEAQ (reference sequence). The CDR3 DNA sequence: TGTGCCAGCAGCCTGGACAGGGGTCGTTATGGCTACACCTTC. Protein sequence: CASSLDRGRYGYTF.

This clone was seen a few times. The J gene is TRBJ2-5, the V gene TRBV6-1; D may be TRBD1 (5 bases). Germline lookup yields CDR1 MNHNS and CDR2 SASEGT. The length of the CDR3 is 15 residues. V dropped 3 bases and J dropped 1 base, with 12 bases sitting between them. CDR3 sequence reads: CASSDKGNVQETQYF. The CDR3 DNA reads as TGTGCCAGCAGTGACAAGGGGAACGTCCAAGAGACCCAGTACTTC.

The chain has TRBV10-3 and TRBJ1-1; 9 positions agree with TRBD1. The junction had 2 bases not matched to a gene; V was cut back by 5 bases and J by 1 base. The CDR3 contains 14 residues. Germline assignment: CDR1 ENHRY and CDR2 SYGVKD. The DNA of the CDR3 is TGTGCCATCAGTATGGGACAGGGGAACACTGAAGCTTTCTTT. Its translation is CAISMGQGNTEAFF.

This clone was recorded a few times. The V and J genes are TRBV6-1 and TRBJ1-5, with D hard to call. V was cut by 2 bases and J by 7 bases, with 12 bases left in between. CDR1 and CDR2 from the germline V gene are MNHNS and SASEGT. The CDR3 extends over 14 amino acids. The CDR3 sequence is CASSENSGRQPQHF. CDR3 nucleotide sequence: TGTGCCAGCAGTGAAAATTCAGGCCGGCAGCCCCAGCATTTT.

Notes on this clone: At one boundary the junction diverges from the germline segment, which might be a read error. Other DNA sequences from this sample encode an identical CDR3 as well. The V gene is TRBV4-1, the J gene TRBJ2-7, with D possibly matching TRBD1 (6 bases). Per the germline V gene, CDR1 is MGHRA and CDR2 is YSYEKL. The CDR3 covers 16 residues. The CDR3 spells CASSQDHDRNPYEQYF. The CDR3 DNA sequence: TGCGCCAGCAGCCAAGACCACGACAGGAACCCCTACGAACAGTACTTC.

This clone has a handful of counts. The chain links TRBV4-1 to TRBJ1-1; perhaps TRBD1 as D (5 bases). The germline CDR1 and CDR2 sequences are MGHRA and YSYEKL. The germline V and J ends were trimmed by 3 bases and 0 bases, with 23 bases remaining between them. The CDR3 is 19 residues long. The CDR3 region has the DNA TGCGCCAGCAGCCATCCCAGGGAGAGCTTTGGGGGGGTGAACACTGAAGCTTTCTTT. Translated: CASSHPRESFGGVNTEAFF.

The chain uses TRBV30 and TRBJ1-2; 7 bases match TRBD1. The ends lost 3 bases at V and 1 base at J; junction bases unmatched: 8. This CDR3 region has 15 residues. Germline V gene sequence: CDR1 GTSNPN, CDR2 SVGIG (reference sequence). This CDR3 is CAWSTGQTVNYGYTF. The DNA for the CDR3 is TGTGCCTGGAGCACGGGACAGACGGTTAACTATGGCTACACCTTC.

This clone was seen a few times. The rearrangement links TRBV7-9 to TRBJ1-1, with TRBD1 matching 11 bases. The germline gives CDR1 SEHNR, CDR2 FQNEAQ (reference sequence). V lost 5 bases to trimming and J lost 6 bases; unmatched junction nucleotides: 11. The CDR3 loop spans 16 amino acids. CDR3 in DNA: TGTGCCAGCAGCGAGACGCTGGACAGGGGGCTTGCTGAAGCTTTCTTT. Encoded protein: CASSETLDRGLAEAFF.